The 20 T cell receptor beta chains in this list originate from one sample, sequenced in a study of beta chain features in type 1 diabetes. Their specific antigens are unknown. The whole isolated RNA underwent reverse transcription, so sequencing captured expressed TCRB transcripts. Only in-frame clones appear in the TCRdb table, and some are missing; sequencing was by immunoSEQ multiplex PCR. Among some 240,000 clones listed, around 15% were seen once. Whole-study findings and limits: Type 1 diabetes patients showed a moderate but significant shortening of TCRB CDR3s in all four CD4+ subsets.

Sequences were obtained from naive CD4+ T cells from blood. Receptors were obtained from a young man with type 1 diabetes.

The gene calls are TRBV27 and TRBJ2-7; maybe TRBD1 (7 bases). Looked up from germline, CDR1 is MNHEY and CDR2 is SMNVEV (reference sequence). This CDR3 comprises 14 residues. With 6 bases removed from V and 3 bases from J, the gap between germline ends came to 15 bases. The CDR3 bases are TGTGCCAGCAGCCCAGGGGGGTCAGGCTACGAGCAGTACTTC. It translates to CASSPGGSGYEQYF.

This clone occurred a few times. The rearrangement uses TRBV2 and TRBJ2-5; D uncertain. This CDR3 has 13 amino acids. V was clipped by 4 bases and J by 2 bases, with 8 bases between them. From germline, CDR1 is SNHLY and CDR2 FYNNEI. CDR3 in amino acids: CASSGNRQETQYF. DNA of the CDR3: TGTGCCAGCAGTGGGAACAGACAAGAGACCCAGTACTTC.

V is TRBV4-1 and J is TRBJ1-2; 9 nucleotides agree with TRBD1. This CDR3 is 15 amino acids long. The trim removed 3 bases at V and 4 bases at J, leaving 6 bases unmatched. CDR1 and CDR2 (germline): MGHRA, YSYEKL. CDR3 DNA: TGCGCCAGCAGCCAGGTACCGGGACAGGGCTATGGCTACACCTTC. Its translation is CASSQVPGQGYGYTF.

The V and J genes are TRBV29-1 and TRBJ2-3; 9 nucleotides line up with TRBD2. CDR3 length equals 13 residues. CDR1 SQVTM and CDR2 ANQGSEA come from the germline V gene. Losses at the gene ends were 5 bases for V and 4 bases for J; bases not matched to a gene: 4. CDR3 nucleotides: TGCAGCGTTCAGGCGGGAGGGCCAGATACGCAGTATTTT. Translation gives CSVQAGGPDTQYF.

This clone has only a few counts. This rearrangement joins TRBV6-1 to TRBJ1-1; possible D gene TRBD1, 5 bases. Trimming removed 3 bases at V and 1 base at J, with 9 bases between. Germline-derived CDR1 and CDR2 are MNHNS and SASEGT. This CDR3 is 14 amino acids long. CDR3 coding DNA: TGTGCCAGCAGTGAGGGACCTTCGAACACTGAAGCTTTCTTT. Its translation is CASSEGPSNTEAFF.

The chain is built from TRBV10-2 and TRBJ2-3; weak D call: TRBD1 (6 bases). Germline values: CDR1 WSHSY, CDR2 SAAADI. The V gene lost 6 bases and the J gene lost 2 bases, with 9 bases spanning the gap. The CDR3 loop spans 13 amino acids. CDR3 sequence reads: CASSGQFTDTQYF. The CDR3 coding sequence is TGCGCCAGCAGCGGACAGTTCACAGATACGCAGTATTTT.

The sample holds a few counts of this clone. The gene calls are TRBV9 and TRBJ2-3; 12 nucleotides align to TRBD2. V trimming: 3 bases; J trimming: 2 bases; junction bases outside the gene matches: 4. The germline gives CDR1 SGDLS, CDR2 YYNGEE. This CDR3 contains 16 residues. In DNA, the CDR3 is TGTGCCAGCAGCGCGACTAGCGGGAGACTCACAGATACGCAGTATTTT. Protein product: CASSATSGRLTDTQYF.

A few counts support this clone. This rearrangement joins TRBV2 to TRBJ2-5; D is unresolved. V lost 1 base to trimming and J lost 2 bases, with 5 bases between them. The CDR3 length is 13 residues. Germline assignment: CDR1 SNHLY and CDR2 FYNNEI. Here the CDR3 reads CASSEGRQETQYF. The DNA for the CDR3 is TGTGCCAGCAGTGAAGGGCGGCAAGAGACCCAGTACTTC.

V gene TRBV18 combines with J gene TRBJ2-7; 7 bases are a match to TRBD2. The V and J ends lost 3 bases and 6 bases, in that order; junction bases with no gene match: 11. Per the germline V gene, CDR1 is KGHSH and CDR2 is LQKENI. The CDR3 has 15 amino acids. Written as DNA, the CDR3 is TGTGCCAGCTCACCTTACCTAGCGGAGGAGGGCGAGCAGTACTTC. Its protein is CASSPYLAEEGEQYF.

V and J are TRBV27 and TRBJ2-7; TRBD1 is a possible D gene (5 bases). The CDR3 consists of 14 residues. The germline gives CDR1 MNHEY, CDR2 SMNVEV (reference sequence). Trimming pared 3 bases from V and 3 bases from J, leaving 12 bases between. The chain's CDR3 is CASSLDMRRYEQYF. DNA for the CDR3: TGTGCCAGCAGTTTGGACATGAGGCGCTACGAGCAGTACTTC.

V gene TRBV7-9 combines with J gene TRBJ1-2; D gene ambiguous. Germline CDR1 reads SEHNR; CDR2 reads FQNEAQ (reference sequence). V was pared by 4 bases and J by 2 bases, with 11 bases between. The CDR3 covers 14 residues. The CDR3 loop reads CASSSLRGNYGYTF. CDR3 bases: TGTGCCAGCAGCTCCCTGAGAGGGAACTATGGCTACACCTTC.

This rearrangement joins TRBV5-4 to TRBJ2-7; no reliable D call. Between the trimmed V and J ends, which lost 0 bases and 2 bases, there was a span of 12 bases. This CDR3 contains 15 residues. Germline V CDR1 and CDR2: SGHNT, YYREEE (reference sequence). The CDR3 DNA follows: TGTGCCAGCAGCTTGGGGACCTCGATAGCCTACGAGCAGTACTTC. It translates to CASSLGTSIAYEQYF.

V gene TRBV7-9 combines with J gene TRBJ2-6; no reliable D call. CDR3 size: 14 residues. CDR1 is SEHNR and CDR2 is FQNEAQ in the germline V gene (reference sequence). The V and J ends lost 5 bases and 0 bases respectively, with 5 bases between them. The CDR3, as DNA: TGTGCCAGCAGCCAGGCCTCTGGGGCCAACGTCCTGACTTTC. As protein: CASSQASGANVLTF.

A few counts support this clone. V is TRBV7-9 and J is TRBJ1-1, with 9 bases fitting TRBD1. The CDR3 covers 15 residues. Germline V gene sequence: CDR1 SEHNR, CDR2 FQNEAQ (reference sequence). J lost 1 base, V lost 3 bases, and 3 bases had no gene match. The DNA of the CDR3 is TGTGCCAGCAGCTTTGGGGACAGGGAGAACACTGAAGCTTTCTTT. This encodes CASSFGDRENTEAFF.

The sample holds a few counts of this clone. A read error may account for a junction end that differs from germline. This chain joins TRBV7-2 and TRBJ1-2, with TRBD1 matching 7 bases. This CDR3 contains 11 residues. Germline CDR1 and CDR2: SGHTA and FQGNSA. The CDR3 DNA reads as TGTGCCAGCAGCGAGGACAGGAGTCCGGATTTC. It specifies CASSEDRSPDF.

CDR3 protein: CASSPPRQGRSEKLFF. In nucleotides, the CDR3 is TGTGCCAGCAGTCCCCCTCGACAGGGAAGAAGTGAAAAACTGTTTTTT. The chain recombines TRBV25-1 with TRBJ1-4; 7 bases are a match to TRBD1. The CDR3 is 16 amino acids. Germline CDR1 reads MGHDK; CDR2 reads SYGVNS. Trimming cost V 5 bases and J 7 bases; bases outside gene matches: 13.

The chain joins TRBV15 to TRBJ2-7; D uncertain. This CDR3 spans 13 amino acids. Trimming cost V 0 bases and J 4 bases, with 7 bases left between them. The germline gives CDR1 LNHNV, CDR2 YYDKDF (reference sequence). The CDR3 is CATSRDEKYEQYF. For the CDR3, the DNA is TGTGCCACCAGCAGAGATGAGAAATACGAGCAGTACTTC.

J is TRBJ2-7 and V is TRBV27; unclear D gene. There are 13 residues in the CDR3. Germline lookup yields CDR1 MNHEY and CDR2 SMNVEV (reference sequence). V shed 4 bases and J shed 6 bases, with 13 bases lying between them. CDR3: CASSSTALFEQYF. CDR3 bases: TGTGCCAGCAGTTCGACCGCCTTGTTCGAGCAGTACTTC.

This clone has just a few counts. CDR3 in DNA: TGTGCCAGCAGTGCCTGGGCCTCCAATGAGCAGTTCTTC. This translates into CASSAWASNEQFF. The chain couples TRBV25-1 to TRBJ2-1; D is undetermined. There are 13 residues in the CDR3. Germline V lookup: CDR1 MGHDK, CDR2 SYGVNS. Trimming took off 4 bases at V and 6 bases at J, with 10 bases between the two ends.

This clone has a single count. The chain is built from TRBV20-1 and TRBJ2-5; D call uncertain. Trimming took off 0 bases at V and 9 bases at J, with 8 bases between the two ends. CDR1 DFQATT and CDR2 SNEGSKA come from the germline V gene (reference sequence). This CDR3 has 11 amino acids. In DNA form, the CDR3 reads TGCAGTGCTAGAGATCGGGTGGCCCAGTACTTC. Residues: CSARDRVAQYF.